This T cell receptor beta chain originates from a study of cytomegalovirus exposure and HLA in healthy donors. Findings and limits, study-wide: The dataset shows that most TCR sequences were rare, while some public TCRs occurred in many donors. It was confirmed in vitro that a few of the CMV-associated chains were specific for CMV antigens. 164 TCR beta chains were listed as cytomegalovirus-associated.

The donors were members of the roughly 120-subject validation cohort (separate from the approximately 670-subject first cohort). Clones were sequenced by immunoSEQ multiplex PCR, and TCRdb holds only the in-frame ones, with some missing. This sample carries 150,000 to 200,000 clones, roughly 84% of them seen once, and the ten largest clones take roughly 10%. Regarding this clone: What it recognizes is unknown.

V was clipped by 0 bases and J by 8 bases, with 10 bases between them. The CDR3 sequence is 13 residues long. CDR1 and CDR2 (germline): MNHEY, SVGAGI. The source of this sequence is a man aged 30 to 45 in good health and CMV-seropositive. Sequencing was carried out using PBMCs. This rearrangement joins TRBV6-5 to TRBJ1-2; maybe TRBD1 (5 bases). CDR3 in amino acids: CASSYSGGRGYTF. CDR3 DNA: TGTGCCAGCAGTTACTCCGGGGGTCGCGGCTACACCTTC.